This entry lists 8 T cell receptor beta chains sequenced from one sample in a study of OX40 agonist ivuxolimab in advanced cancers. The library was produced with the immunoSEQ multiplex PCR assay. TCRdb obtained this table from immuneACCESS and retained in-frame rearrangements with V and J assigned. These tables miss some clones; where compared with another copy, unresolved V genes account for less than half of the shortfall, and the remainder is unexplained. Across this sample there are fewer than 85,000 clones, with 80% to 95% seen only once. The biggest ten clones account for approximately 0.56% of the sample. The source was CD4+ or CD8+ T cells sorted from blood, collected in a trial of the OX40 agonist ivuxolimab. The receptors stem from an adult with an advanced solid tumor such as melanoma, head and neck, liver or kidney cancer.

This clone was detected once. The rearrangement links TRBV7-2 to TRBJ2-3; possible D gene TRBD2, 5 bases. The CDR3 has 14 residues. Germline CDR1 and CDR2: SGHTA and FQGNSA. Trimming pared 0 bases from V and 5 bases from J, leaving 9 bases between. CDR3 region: CASSLAGDKDTQYF. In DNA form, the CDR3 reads TGTGCCAGCAGCTTAGCGGGAGATAAAGATACGCAGTATTTT.

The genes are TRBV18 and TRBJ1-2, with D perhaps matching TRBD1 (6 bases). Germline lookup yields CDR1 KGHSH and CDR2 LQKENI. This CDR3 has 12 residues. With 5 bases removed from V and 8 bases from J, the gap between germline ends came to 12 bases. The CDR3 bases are TGTGCCAGCTCAGCAGGGGAGTCCGGCTACACCTTC. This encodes CASSAGESGYTF.

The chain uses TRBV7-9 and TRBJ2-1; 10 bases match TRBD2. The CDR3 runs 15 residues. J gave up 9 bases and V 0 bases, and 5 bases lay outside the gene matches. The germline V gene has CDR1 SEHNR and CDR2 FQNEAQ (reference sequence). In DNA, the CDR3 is TGTGCCAGCAGCTTAGCGCTAGCGGGAGACCCTGAGCAGTTCTTC. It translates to CASSLALAGDPEQFF.

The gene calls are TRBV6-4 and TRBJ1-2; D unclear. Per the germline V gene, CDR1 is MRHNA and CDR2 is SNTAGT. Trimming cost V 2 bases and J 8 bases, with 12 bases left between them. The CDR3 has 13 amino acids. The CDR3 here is CASSDRQRGGYTF. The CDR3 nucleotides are TGTGCCAGCAGTGACCGGCAGCGTGGGGGCTACACCTTC.

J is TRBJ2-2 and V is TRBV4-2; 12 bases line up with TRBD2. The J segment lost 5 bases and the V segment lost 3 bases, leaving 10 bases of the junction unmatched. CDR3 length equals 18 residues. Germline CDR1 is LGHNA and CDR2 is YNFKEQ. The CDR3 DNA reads TGTGCCAGCAGCCATGAGCTAGCGGGAGGGCCCAGGACCGGGGAGCTGTTTTTT. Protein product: CASSHELAGGPRTGELFF.

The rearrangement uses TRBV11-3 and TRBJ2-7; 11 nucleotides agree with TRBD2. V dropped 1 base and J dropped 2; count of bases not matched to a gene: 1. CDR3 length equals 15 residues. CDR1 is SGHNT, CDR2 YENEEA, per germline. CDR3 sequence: CASSLASGGTYEQYF. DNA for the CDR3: TGTGCCAGCAGCTTAGCTAGCGGGGGGACCTACGAGCAGTACTTC.

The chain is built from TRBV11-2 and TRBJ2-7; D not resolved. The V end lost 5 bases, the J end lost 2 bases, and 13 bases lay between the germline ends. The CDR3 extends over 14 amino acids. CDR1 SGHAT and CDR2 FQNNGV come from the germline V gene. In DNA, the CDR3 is TGTGCCAGCAGCCTCTTAGGGCCGGCCTACGAGCAGTACTTC. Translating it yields CASSLLGPAYEQYF.

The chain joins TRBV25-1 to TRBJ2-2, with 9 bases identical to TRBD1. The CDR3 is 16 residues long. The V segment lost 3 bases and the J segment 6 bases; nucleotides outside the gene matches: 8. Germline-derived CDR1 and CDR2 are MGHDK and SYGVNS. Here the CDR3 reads CASSDPGQGNSGELFF. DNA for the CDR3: TGTGCCAGCAGTGACCCGGGACAGGGAAATTCCGGGGAGCTGTTTTTT.